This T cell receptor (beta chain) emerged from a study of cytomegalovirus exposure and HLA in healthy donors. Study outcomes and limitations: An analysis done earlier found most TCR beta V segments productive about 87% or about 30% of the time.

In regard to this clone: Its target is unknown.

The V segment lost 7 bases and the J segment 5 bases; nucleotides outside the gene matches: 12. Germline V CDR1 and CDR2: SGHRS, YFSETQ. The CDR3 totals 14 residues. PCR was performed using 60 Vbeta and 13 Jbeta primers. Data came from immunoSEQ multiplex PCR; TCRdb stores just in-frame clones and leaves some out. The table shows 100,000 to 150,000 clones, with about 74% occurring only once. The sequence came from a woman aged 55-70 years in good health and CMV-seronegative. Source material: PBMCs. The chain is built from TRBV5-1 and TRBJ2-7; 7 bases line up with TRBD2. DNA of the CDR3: TGCGCCAGCTCATGGGTGGCGGGGAGGGACGAGCAGTACTTC. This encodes CASSWVAGRDEQYF.